This T cell receptor (beta chain) was found in a study of beta chain features in type 1 diabetes. What was sequenced were expressed TCRB transcripts, since all of the isolated RNA had been reverse transcribed. The table came from immunoSEQ multiplex PCR; TCRdb's copy has only in-frame clones and leaves some out. Here the sample spans 550,000 to 850,000 clones, 13% being singletons. Every donor provided one heparinised blood draw, which averaged roughly 120 mL. Study-wide points: Among all four CD4+ subsets, Type 1 diabetes patients had TCRB CDR3s that were moderately but significantly shorter. Sequencing used cDNA, and cells with high TCR expression could therefore be over-represented.

The germline CDR1 and CDR2 sequences are KGHSH and LQKENI. The CDR3 extends over 14 amino acids. The V and J ends lost 3 bases and 2 bases respectively, with 10 bases between them. Concerning this clone itself: Its antigen is unknown.

The J gene is TRBJ1-2, the V gene TRBV18, with D perhaps matching TRBD1 (6 bases). The clonotype was recovered from a young man with type 1 diabetes. The sequencing sample was made of naive CD4+ T cells from blood. The CDR3 DNA reads as TGTGCCAGCTCACCGGGACATACCAACTATGGCTACACCTTC. This codes for CASSPGHTNYGYTF.